The 27 T cell receptor beta chains below all came from one sample that was sequenced in a study of T cells in Graves' hyperthyroidism and ophthalmopathy. Amplification of TCR beta CDR3 regions used RNA as the template. The HTBI set primed first-round TCR CDR3 RT-PCR. TCRdb reprocessed the multiplex PCR reads with MiXCR, giving one entry per CDR3 protein. The sample shows over 250,000 distinct CDR3 sequences, 20% to 25% of them seen only once. The sequenced sample consisted of blood. These receptors came from a man aged 25 to 40 with Graves' ophthalmopathy.

The CDR3 is CASSRLRGGMNTEAFF. DNA for the CDR3: TGTGCCAGCAGCAGACTTAGAGGGGGTATGAACACTGAAGCTTTCTTT. V gene TRBV11-3 combines with J gene TRBJ1-1; possibly TRBD1 for D (6 bases). The ends were cut back, 5 bases at V and 0 bases at J, with 16 bases in the middle. The length of the CDR3 is 16 residues. CDR1 is SGHNT, CDR2 YENEEA, per germline.

This sequence joins TRBV4-1 and TRBJ2-1; 7 bases line up with TRBD2. This CDR3 has 15 residues. CDR1 is MGHRA, CDR2 YSYEKL, per germline. V lost 3 bases, J lost 7 bases, and 9 bases stayed unmatched. DNA for the CDR3: TGCGCCAGCAGCCACCCACGACTAGCACCGAATGAGCAGTTCTTC. Amino acids: CASSHPRLAPNEQFF.

This clonotype was recorded at least ten times. The V call is TRBV5-5, the J call TRBJ2-2, with 12 bases identical to TRBD2. V trimming: 4 bases; J trimming: 7 bases; junction bases outside the gene matches: 5. Per the germline V gene, CDR1 is SGHKS and CDR2 is YYEKEE (reference sequence). The CDR3 loop spans 15 amino acids. In DNA form, the CDR3 reads TGTGCCAGCAGCCTAGCGGGAGGGCCAGGCGGGGAGCTGTTTTTT. Amino acid sequence: CASSLAGGPGGELFF.

This clonotype has ten or more counts. The chain recombines TRBV6-8 with TRBJ2-7; TRBD1 or TRBD2 may be the D gene (5 bases each). Trimming took 4 bases from V and 3 from J, leaving 16 bases between them. Germline V gene data show CDR1 as MNHGY and CDR2 as SAAAGT. The CDR3 has 15 amino acids. The CDR3 is CASSFQAGTVYEQYF. In nucleotides, the CDR3 is TGTGCCAGCAGTTTTCAAGCCGGGACCGTCTACGAGCAGTACTTC.

The gene calls are TRBV28 and TRBJ2-1, with D hard to call. Germline CDR1 MDHEN, CDR2 SYDVKM. Trimming took off 9 bases at V and 0 bases at J, with 9 bases between the two ends. The CDR3 loop spans 13 amino acids. In DNA form, the CDR3 reads TGTGCCAGTAGCATAAGCTCCTACAATGAGCAGTTCTTC. It translates to CASSISSYNEQFF.

This chain joins TRBV6-9 and TRBJ1-6; D unclear. The CDR3 contains 14 residues. V shed 3 bases and J shed 7 bases, with 10 bases lying between them. Germline lookup yields CDR1 MNHGY and CDR2 SVAAGI. The CDR3 bases are TGTGCCAGCAGTTACAGGTCGAGGAATTCACCCCTCCACTTT. Translation gives CASSYRSRNSPLHF.

In its sample, this clonotype was seen many times. The chain links TRBV28 to TRBJ1-2; D not resolved. V was pared by 5 bases and J by 2 bases, with 12 bases between. This CDR3 contains 14 residues. Germline assignment: CDR1 MDHEN and CDR2 SYDVKM. Here the CDR3 reads CASSLSGVNYGYTF. DNA of the CDR3: TGTGCCAGCAGTCTGTCCGGCGTAAACTATGGCTACACCTTC.

This clonotype was observed at least ten times. The chain carries TRBV28 and TRBJ2-4; 7 nucleotides agree with TRBD1. CDR1 is MDHEN, CDR2 SYDVKM, per germline. V trimming: 3 bases; J trimming: 1 base; junction bases outside the gene matches: 12. The CDR3 extends over 18 amino acids. The CDR3 DNA reads TGTGCCAGCAGTTTCCCAAGACAGGGATCGAAGGCCAAAAACATTCAGTACTTC. This gives the protein CASSFPRQGSKAKNIQYF.

This clonotype was picked up a small number of times. This chain connects TRBV5-1 to TRBJ2-7; 16 bases align to TRBD2. This CDR3 has 19 amino acids. The germline CDR1 and CDR2 sequences are SGHRS and YFSETQ. V was clipped by 3 bases and J by 2 bases; unmatched bases: 11. This chain's CDR3 is CASSYGTSGRAVLTYEQYF. The CDR3 bases are TGCGCCAGCAGCTACGGGACTAGCGGGAGGGCCGTACTGACCTACGAGCAGTACTTC.

This clonotype was seen more than once but under ten times. The germline gene is not matched at one end of the junction; a read error may be the cause. In nucleotides, the CDR3 is TGCGCCAGCAGCTCGTCCCCCACCTACGAGCAGTACTTC. This gives the protein CASSSSPTYEQYF. The chain uses TRBV5-5 and TRBJ2-7; no definite D call. The CDR3 totals 13 residues. Germline V gives CDR1 SGHKS, CDR2 YYEKEE (reference sequence).

The genes are TRBV20-1 and TRBJ2-1, with a tentative D call TRBD2 (6 bases). Germline values: CDR1 DFQATT, CDR2 SNEGSKA (reference sequence). This CDR3 is 13 amino acids long. V lost 1 base to trimming and J lost 8 bases, with 12 bases between them. The CDR3 reads CSARGGGIDEQFF. The CDR3 nucleotides read TGCAGTGCTAGAGGCGGCGGGATCGATGAGCAGTTCTTC.

The J gene is TRBJ2-1, the V gene TRBV20-1, with 8 bases fitting TRBD2. Germline-derived CDR1 and CDR2 are DFQATT and SNEGSKA (reference sequence). The V and J ends lost 3 bases and 4 bases, in that order; junction bases with no gene match: 8. This CDR3 comprises 15 residues. CDR3 DNA: TGCAGTGCTAGCGCGGGAGGAGGACCATACAATGAGCAGTTCTTC. It translates to CSASAGGGPYNEQFF.

This clonotype has a count of ten or more. The chain couples TRBV7-2 to TRBJ2-5; no clear D gene. The CDR3 runs to 12 residues. CDR1 is SGHTA and CDR2 is FQGNSA in the germline V gene. V lost 2 bases, J lost 4 bases, and 5 bases lay in between. CDR3 in amino acids: CASSLFRETQYF. CDR3 nucleotides: TGTGCCAGCAGCTTATTTCGAGAGACCCAGTACTTC.

This clonotype has at least ten counts. The chain couples TRBV28 to TRBJ1-5, with D perhaps TRBD1 (5 bases). Germline lookup yields CDR1 MDHEN and CDR2 SYDVKM. The V end was cut by 2 bases, the J end by 3 bases, with 20 bases between. The CDR3 contains 18 residues. The CDR3 sequence: CASSLELVTDRSNQPQHF. CDR3 nucleotides: TGTGCCAGCAGTTTAGAGTTAGTGACAGACCGATCCAATCAGCCCCAGCATTTT.

About this clonotype itself: This may be a read error, as it is one base from a much larger clone. This chain joins TRBV29-1 and TRBJ2-7, with 8 bases identical to TRBD1. After removal of 1 base from V and 6 bases from J, the junction contained 17 bases not matched to a gene. The CDR3 length is 17 residues. Germline V gene sequence: CDR1 SQVTM, CDR2 ANQGSEA. The CDR3 DNA is TGCAGCGTTGAAGGGGGACAGGACTACCCTGCCACCTTCGAGCAGTACTTC. This codes for CSVEGGQDYPATFEQYF.

This clonotype came up many times. The J gene is TRBJ2-7, the V gene TRBV28; D remains unclear. CDR1 MDHEN and CDR2 SYDVKM come from the germline V gene. V lost 6 bases and J lost 0, with 15 bases in between. There are 15 residues in the CDR3. The CDR3 loop is CASSTPGPRSYEQYF. The CDR3 DNA is TGTGCCAGCAGCACCCCAGGCCCGCGCTCCTACGAGCAGTACTTC.

The J gene is TRBJ1-1, the V gene TRBV12-3 or TRBV12-4; 7 bases agree with TRBD1. V trimming: 10 bases; J trimming: 4 bases; junction bases outside the gene matches: 9. The CDR3 is 13 amino acids. The CDR3 sequence is CANRGGSGTEAFF. In nucleotides, the CDR3 is TGTGCCAACAGGGGCGGGTCAGGCACTGAAGCTTTCTTT.

This clonotype was picked up many times. The chain recombines TRBV27 with TRBJ2-1; weak D call: TRBD2 (5 bases). The CDR3 consists of 15 residues. Germline V CDR1 and CDR2: MNHEY, SMNVEV (reference sequence). V was clipped by 6 bases and J by 4 bases, with 16 bases between them. CDR3 nucleotide sequence: TGTGCCAGCAGCCGTAGCCCGCCGGGGTACAATGAGCAGTTCTTC. This codes for CASSRSPPGYNEQFF.

On this clonotype: A read error is possible here, since a much larger clone lies one base away. This sequence joins TRBV28 and TRBJ2-1, with TRBD2 matching 7 bases. The CDR3 has 16 amino acids. V was pared by 2 bases and J by 5 bases, with 9 bases of the junction left unmatched. The germline gives CDR1 MDHEN, CDR2 SYDVKM. CDR3 DNA: TGTGCCAGCAGTTTACTTTCAGCGGGGTATCACAATGAGCAGTTCTTC. Translation gives CASSLLSAGYHNEQFF.

The chain recombines TRBV12-3 or TRBV12-4 with TRBJ2-5; D call uncertain. Trimming stripped 2 bases from V and 4 bases from J, with 11 bases between. The CDR3 covers 14 residues. CDR3 coding DNA: TGTGCCAGCAGTTTAATAGCTGTCACAGAGACCCAGTACTTC. Its translation is CASSLIAVTETQYF.

For this clonotype: Given a much more abundant clone one base away, this may be a read error. This sequence joins TRBV12-3 or TRBV12-4 and TRBJ2-3, with 8 bases matching TRBD2. J gave up 4 bases and V 5 bases, and 11 bases lay outside the gene matches. This CDR3 is 16 amino acids long. The CDR3 nucleotides are TGTGCCAGCAGTCCAAACTGGAGCGGGAGAGCAGATACGCAGTATTTT. Its protein product is CASSPNWSGRADTQYF.

There are many counts of this clonotype. The V call is TRBV2, the J call TRBJ2-7; D ambiguous. The germline CDR1 and CDR2 sequences are SNHLY and FYNNEI. V was clipped by 6 bases and J by 7 bases, with 13 bases between them. This CDR3 is built from 12 residues. The CDR3 coding sequence is TGTGCCAGCAGGCTGGCAGGATGGGAGCAGTACTTC. Its protein is CASRLAGWEQYF.

Concerning this clonotype: At one boundary the junction diverges from the germline segment, which might be a read error. The chain is built from TRBV7-9 and TRBJ2-1; 7 bases align to TRBD1. The length of the CDR3 is 13 residues. CDR1 is SEHNR and CDR2 is FQNEAQ in the germline V gene (reference sequence). The CDR3 DNA is TGTTCCAGCAGATATTCACAGGGGTATGAGCAGTTCTTC. This gives the protein CSSRYSQGYEQFF.

This clonotype was counted many times. This rearrangement joins TRBV2 to TRBJ2-1; 16 positions match TRBD2. The CDR3 is 18 residues long. The ends lost 4 bases at V and 3 bases at J; junction bases unmatched: 6. The germline V gene has CDR1 SNHLY and CDR2 FYNNEI. CDR3 sequence reads: CASSGGGLAGGLYNEQFF. The CDR3 DNA reads as TGTGCCAGCAGTGGAGGGGGACTAGCGGGAGGGCTCTACAATGAGCAGTTCTTC.

The chain recombines TRBV24-1 with TRBJ2-5; TRBD1 agrees at 8 bases. Germline assignment: CDR1 KGHDR and CDR2 SFDVKD. V was pared by 4 bases and J by 5 bases, with 8 bases of the junction left unmatched. The CDR3 contains 15 residues. Here the CDR3 reads CATSDGTGRRETQYF. The CDR3 DNA sequence: TGTGCCACCAGTGACGGGACAGGCCGACGGGAGACCCAGTACTTC.

CDR3 DNA sequence: TGTGCCAGCAGTTTAAAGGTGGCCGGGGGGCGTTACGAGCAGTACTTC. This gives the protein CASSLKVAGGRYEQYF. The chain couples TRBV28 to TRBJ2-7, with a possible D match to TRBD2 (7 bases). V was trimmed by 2 bases and J by 4 bases, leaving 18 bases between them. This CDR3 has 16 residues. CDR1 and CDR2 from the germline V gene are MDHEN and SYDVKM.

This clonotype occurred a few times. The gene calls are TRBV9 and TRBJ1-2; D perhaps matches TRBD1 (5 bases). Trimming stripped 5 bases from V and 1 base from J, with 18 bases between. CDR1 and CDR2 (germline): SGDLS, YYNGEE. There are 16 residues in the CDR3. CDR3 DNA sequence: TGTGCCAGCAGTGGGGACGTCCGGTCTATTAACTATGGCTACACCTTC. It translates to CASSGDVRSINYGYTF.